This TCR beta chain was captured in a study of T cell responses to AZD1222 COVID-19 vaccine. Turning to this clone: The antigen is unknown.

Per the germline V gene, CDR1 is SEHNR and CDR2 is FQNEAQ (reference sequence). The CDR3 loop spans 15 amino acids. Trimming left V 2 bases short and J 2 bases short, with 12 bases between. Profiled with immunoSEQ multiplex PCR; TCRdb holds only in-frame clones, not every one. The table lists 150,000 or so clones, about 92% of them singletons. Overall study results and limits: The donor cohort was predominantly white British with a female majority, and clonal diversity may have been underestimated.

Sequencing was performed on peripheral blood, taken on day 0 of AZD1222 vaccination. The rearrangement links TRBV7-9 to TRBJ2-5; tentatively, D is TRBD1 or TRBD2 (5 bases each). The TCR was taken from an adult in good health. In DNA form, the CDR3 reads TGTGCCAGCAGCTTATTCCCGGGACCACAAGAGACCCAGTACTTC. Translated: CASSLFPGPQETQYF.